This T cell receptor (beta chain) was sequenced for a study of T-cell memory formation after mild COVID-19. The CDR3 has 13 residues. Germline assignment: CDR1 SQVTM and CDR2 ANQGSEA. With 2 bases removed from V and 4 bases from J, the gap between germline ends came to 9 bases. Libraries for TCRalpha and TCRbeta carried sample barcodes and unique molecular identifiers via 5'RACE. TCRdb passed the 5' RACE reads through MiXCR, listing each CDR3 protein once. Among about 340,000 distinct CDR3 sequences, roughly 13% were seen once, and the ten largest hold about 22%. Study-level points and caveats: Clones that got smaller from day 15 to 85 had even CD4/CD8, while clones growing later tipped toward CD4+. CD4+ contracting clones were mainly CM and EM; CD8+ ones, EMRA. Some clones that responded turned up in pre-infection memory, which suggests that cross-reactive memory joined in.

The table lists this clonotype with a few counts. Its specificity is not known. V gene TRBV29-1 combines with J gene TRBJ1-5, with D possibly TRBD1 on 5 matching bases. Sample: PBMCs or a T cell subset sorted from them (not recorded which). The receptor was derived from a young man who had mild COVID-19 (a few samples of this study predate the infection). Cell type and time point are not known. CDR3 bases: TGCAGCGTTGAACCAGGGCTTAATCAGCCCCAGCATTTT. The encoded protein is CSVEPGLNQPQHF. Variable domain in full (rest from reference TRBV29-1 and TRBJ1-5): SAVISQKPSRDICQRGTSLTIQCQVDSQVTMMFWYRQQPGQSLTLIATANQGSEATYESGFVIDKFPISRPNLTFSTLTVSNMSPEDSSIYLCSVEPGLNQPQHFGDGTRLSIL.